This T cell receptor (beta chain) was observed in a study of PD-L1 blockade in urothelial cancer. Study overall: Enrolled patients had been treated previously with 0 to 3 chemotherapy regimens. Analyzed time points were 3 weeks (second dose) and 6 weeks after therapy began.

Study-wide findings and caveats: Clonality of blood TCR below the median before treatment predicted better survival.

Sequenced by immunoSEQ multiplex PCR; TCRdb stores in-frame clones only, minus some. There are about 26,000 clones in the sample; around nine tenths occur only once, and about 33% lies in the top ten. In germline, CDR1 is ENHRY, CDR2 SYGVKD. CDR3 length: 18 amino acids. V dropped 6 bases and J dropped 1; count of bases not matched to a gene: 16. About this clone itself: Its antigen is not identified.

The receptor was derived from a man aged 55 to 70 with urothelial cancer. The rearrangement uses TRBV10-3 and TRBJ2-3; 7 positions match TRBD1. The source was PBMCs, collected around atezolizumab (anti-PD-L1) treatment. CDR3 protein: CAIRPSVLITGGTDTQYF. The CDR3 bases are TGTGCCATCAGACCGAGCGTTTTAATCACAGGGGGCACAGATACGCAGTATTTT.